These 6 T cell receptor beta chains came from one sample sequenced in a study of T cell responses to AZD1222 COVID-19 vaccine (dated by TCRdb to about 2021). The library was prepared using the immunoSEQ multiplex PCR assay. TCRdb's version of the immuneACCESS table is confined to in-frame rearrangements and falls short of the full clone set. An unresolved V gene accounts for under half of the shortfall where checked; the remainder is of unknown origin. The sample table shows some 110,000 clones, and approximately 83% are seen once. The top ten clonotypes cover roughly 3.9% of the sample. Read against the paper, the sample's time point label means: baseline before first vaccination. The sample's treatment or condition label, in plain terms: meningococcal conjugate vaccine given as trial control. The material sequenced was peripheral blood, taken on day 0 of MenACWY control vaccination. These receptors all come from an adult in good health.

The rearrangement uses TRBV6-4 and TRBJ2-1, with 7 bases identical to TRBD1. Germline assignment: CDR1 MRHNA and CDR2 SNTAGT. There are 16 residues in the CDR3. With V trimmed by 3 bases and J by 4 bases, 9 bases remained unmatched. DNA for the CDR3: TGTGCCAGCAGTGAGAAACCAGGGGGTGGGTACAATGAGCAGTTCTTC. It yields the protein CASSEKPGGGYNEQFF.

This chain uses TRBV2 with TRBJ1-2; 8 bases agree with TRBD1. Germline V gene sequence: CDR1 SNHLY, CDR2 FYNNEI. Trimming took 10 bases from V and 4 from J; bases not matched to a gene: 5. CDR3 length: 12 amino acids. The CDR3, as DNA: TGTGCCACCAGGGGGCAGGGCTATGGCTACACCTTC. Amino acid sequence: CATRGQGYGYTF.

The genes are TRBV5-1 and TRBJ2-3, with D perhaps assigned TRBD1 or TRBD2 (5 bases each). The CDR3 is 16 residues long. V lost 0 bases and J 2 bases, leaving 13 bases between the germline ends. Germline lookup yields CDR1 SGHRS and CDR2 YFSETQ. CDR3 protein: CASSLASSGHTDTQYF. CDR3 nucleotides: TGCGCCAGCAGCTTGGCATCATCGGGGCACACAGATACGCAGTATTTT.

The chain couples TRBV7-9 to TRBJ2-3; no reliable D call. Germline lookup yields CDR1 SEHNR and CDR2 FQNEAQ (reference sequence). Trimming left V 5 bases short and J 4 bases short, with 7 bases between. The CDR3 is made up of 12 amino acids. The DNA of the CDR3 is TGTGCCAGCAGCCTACAGCCAGATACGCAGTATTTT. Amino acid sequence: CASSLQPDTQYF.

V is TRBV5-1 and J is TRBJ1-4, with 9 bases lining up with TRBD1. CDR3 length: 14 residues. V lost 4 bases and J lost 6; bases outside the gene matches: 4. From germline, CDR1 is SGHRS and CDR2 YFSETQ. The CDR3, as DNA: TGCGCCAGCAGCCCAGACAGGGGGGATGAAAAACTGTTTTTT. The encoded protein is CASSPDRGDEKLFF.

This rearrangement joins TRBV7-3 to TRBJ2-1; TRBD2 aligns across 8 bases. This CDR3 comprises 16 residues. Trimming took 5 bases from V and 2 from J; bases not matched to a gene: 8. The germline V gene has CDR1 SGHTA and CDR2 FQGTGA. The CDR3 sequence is CASSPRGAPPYNEQFF. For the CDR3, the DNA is TGTGCCAGCAGCCCGCGGGGGGCCCCCCCCTACAATGAGCAGTTCTTC.